This entry describes one T cell receptor (beta chain). Its specificity is not known. This sample was taken from a study of T-cell memory formation after mild COVID-19. General study results and limits: Among clones contracting day 15 to 85, CD4/CD8 was balanced, whereas later expanders leaned CD4+.

Trimming stripped 6 bases from V and 5 bases from J, with 12 bases between. The CDR3 has 13 residues. CDR1 and CDR2 from the germline V gene are SGHNT and YYREEE (reference sequence). After 5'RACE with constant-segment primers, TCR alpha and TCR beta cDNA libraries carrying sample barcodes and UMIs were obtained. TCRdb recomputed calls from the 5' RACE reads with MiXCR, one row per CDR3 protein. The table shows about 560,000 distinct CDR3 sequences, with less than 25% occurring only once. The chain couples TRBV5-4 to TRBJ2-1; unclear D gene. This sequence originates from an adult woman who had mild COVID-19 (a few samples of this study predate the infection). Cell type and time point are not known. The source material was PBMCs or a T cell subset sorted from them (not recorded which). The CDR3 loop reads CASNPLGHNEQFF. The CDR3 DNA reads TGTGCCAGCAATCCTCTAGGCCACAATGAGCAGTTCTTC.